This TCR beta chain originates from a study of T cell responses to AZD1222 COVID-19 vaccine. Study-level findings and limits: Recipients of AZD1222 seropositive at baseline numbered only 6 or 7. Spike-specific TCRs gained breadth and depth after people received two AZD1222 doses.

In the case of this clone: What it recognizes is unknown.

Sequencing used immunoSEQ multiplex PCR; TCRdb keeps in-frame clones, though not all of them. The data show roughly 70,000 clones, with more than 75% seen just once and about 5% held by the top ten. Germline values: CDR1 KGHSH, CDR2 LQKENI. The CDR3 consists of 14 residues. V lost 0 bases and J lost 3, with 9 bases in between. This chain connects TRBV18 to TRBJ2-7, with D uncertain. This clonotype was sampled from an adult who received the MenACWY meningococcal vaccine as a control. The sequencing here drew on peripheral blood, taken 28 days after the second dose of the MenACWY control vaccine. The CDR3 DNA reads as TGTGCCAGCTCACCACCGGGCTCTAACTACGAGCAGTACTTC. Its protein is CASSPPGSNYEQYF.